The 17 T cell receptor beta chains below come from one sample, sequenced in a study of identical twins. TCRdb re-derived calls from the 5' RACE reads in MiXCR, one entry per CDR3 protein. Among hundreds of thousands of distinct CDR3 sequences listed, around 6.1% were seen once. The sequenced sample was naive T cells sorted from blood. The receptors here all came from a man in his late teens or twenties in good health.

This clonotype occurred a few times. This chain joins TRBV6-1 and TRBJ1-4; D unresolved. With 6 bases removed from V and 7 bases from J, the gap between germline ends came to 15 bases. Germline V gene lookup returns CDR1 MNHNS and CDR2 SASEGT. The CDR3 runs 14 residues. CDR3 residues: CASSPPGLSEKLFF. The DNA of the CDR3 is TGTGCCAGCAGCCCACCCGGGCTGAGTGAAAAACTGTTTTTT.

Only a few counts were recorded for this clonotype. This rearrangement joins TRBV12-3 or TRBV12-4 to TRBJ2-7; 10 bases are shared with TRBD2. The CDR3 has 14 residues. The J segment lost 0 bases and the V segment lost 6 bases, leaving 2 bases of the junction unmatched. CDR3 nucleotides: TGTGCCAGCAGACTAGCGGGGCGCTCCTACGAGCAGTACTTC. Protein: CASRLAGRSYEQYF.

The table lists this clonotype with many counts. The chain is built from TRBV12-5 and TRBJ2-1, with 7 bases aligning to TRBD2. The CDR3 is 14 amino acids. Unmatched junction bases numbered 8, after V lost 6 bases and J lost 6 bases. Looked up from germline, CDR1 is LGHNT and CDR2 is FRNRAP. CDR3 coding DNA: TGTGCTAGTGGGTGGACTAGTCCCCTCAATGAGCAGTTCTTC. As protein: CASGWTSPLNEQFF.

This clonotype has ten or more counts. V usage is TRBV27 and J usage is TRBJ1-1; no reliable D call. The ends were cut back, 0 bases at V and 1 base at J, with 12 bases in the middle. Germline V gene data show CDR1 as MNHEY and CDR2 as SMNVEV (reference sequence). The CDR3 extends over 16 amino acids. DNA of the CDR3: TGTGCCAGCAGTTTATCGACATTCGCCGGGAACACTGAAGCTTTCTTT. This translates into CASSLSTFAGNTEAFF.

On this clonotype: Being one base from a much bigger clone, this may be a read error. Here the CDR3 omits its conserved ending phenylalanine or tryptophan, so a read error is the likely source. V is TRBV24-1 and J is TRBJ2-1, with 13 nucleotides matching TRBD2. Germline trimming cut 0 bases from V and 3 bases from J; bases unmatched to any gene: 10. CDR1 is KGHDR and CDR2 is SFDVKD in the germline V gene. The CDR3 covers 20 residues. CDR3 region: CATSDLFGLAGVQHYNEQFV. The CDR3 nucleotides read TGTGCCACCAGTGATTTGTTTGGACTAGCGGGAGTCCAACACTACAATGAGCAGTTCGTC.

This clonotype has more than one count but fewer than ten. The rearrangement uses TRBV6-2 or TRBV6-3 and TRBJ2-3, with 9 bases lining up with TRBD1. The germline V gene encodes CDR1 MNHEY and CDR2 SVGEGT. The CDR3 sequence is 16 residues long. The ends lost 1 base at V and 2 bases at J; junction bases unmatched: 4. The CDR3 here is CASSYFGTGLTDTQYF. CDR3 nucleotide sequence: TGTGCCAGCAGTTACTTCGGGACAGGGCTCACAGATACGCAGTATTTT.

The gene calls are TRBV28 and TRBJ2-7; 13 positions agree with TRBD2. The junction had 11 bases not matched to a gene; V was cut back by 8 bases and J by 7 bases. The CDR3 consists of 15 residues. CDR1 is MDHEN, CDR2 SYDVKM, per germline. The CDR3 region has the DNA TGTGCCAGCGTGGGACTAGCGGGACTCTCTGGGGAGCAGTACTTC. This codes for CASVGLAGLSGEQYF.

This clonotype was observed at least ten times. The V and J genes are TRBV12-3 or TRBV12-4 and TRBJ2-2; no clear D gene. The CDR3 covers 15 residues. Trimming shortened V by 10 bases and J by 0 bases, and 15 bases separated the two germline ends. This CDR3 reads CATHDVFANTGELFF. The CDR3 DNA is TGTGCCACTCACGATGTATTCGCGAACACCGGGGAGCTGTTTTTT.

The V and J genes are TRBV5-4 and TRBJ2-3; 9 bases agree with TRBD1. This CDR3 contains 15 residues. Germline lookup yields CDR1 SGHNT and CDR2 YYREEE (reference sequence). Unmatched junction bases numbered 7, after V lost 4 bases and J lost 4 bases. The CDR3, as DNA: TGTGCCAGCAGCCAGGGACAGGGTAGCCCAGATACGCAGTATTTT. It specifies CASSQGQGSPDTQYF.

This clonotype was counted ten times or more. This chain uses TRBV5-5 with TRBJ2-1, with 7 bases that match TRBD2. Germline V gene lookup returns CDR1 SGHKS and CDR2 YYEKEE (reference sequence). Trimming cost V 3 bases and J 6 bases; bases outside gene matches: 15. CDR3 length equals 17 residues. In DNA, the CDR3 is TGTGCCAGCAGCTCCCCGATCGCGACTAGCATCCCCAATGAGCAGTTCTTC. Protein product: CASSSPIATSIPNEQFF.

This clonotype was found a few times. The CDR3 sequence is CASSPTGEPLLYEQYF. As DNA, the CDR3 is TGTGCCAGCAGCCCGACAGGGGAACCCCTTCTCTACGAGCAGTACTTC. The chain is built from TRBV3-1 and TRBJ2-7; 8 bases align to TRBD1. The CDR3 extends over 16 amino acids. The germline V gene has CDR1 LGHDT and CDR2 YNNKEL (reference sequence). The V gene end was trimmed by 4 bases and the J gene end by 3 bases; junction bases not matched to a gene: 11.

With regard to this clonotype: A clone one base away is much larger, so this may be a read error. The chain couples TRBV29-1 to TRBJ2-3; TRBD1 is a possible D gene (6 bases). This CDR3 has 15 residues. Germline V lookup: CDR1 SQVTM, CDR2 ANQGSEA. The CDR3 is CSVPNHRDHGDAQYF. CDR3 sequence (DNA): TGCAGCGTTCCCAATCACAGGGATCATGGAGATGCGCAGTATTTT.

The chain links TRBV28 to TRBJ2-3; D remains unclear. Germline assignment: CDR1 MDHEN and CDR2 SYDVKM. The CDR3 has 15 amino acids. V was cut by 8 bases and J by 3 bases, with 18 bases left in between. CDR3: CASGREPPHTDTQYF. In nucleotides, the CDR3 is TGTGCCAGCGGAAGAGAACCACCCCATACAGATACGCAGTATTTT.

This clonotype showed up many times. CDR3 bases: TGTGCCAGCAGTTTGAGCCGGGGCAGCGAGCAGTTCTTC. Protein product: CASSLSRGSEQFF. The V gene is TRBV12-3 or TRBV12-4, the J gene TRBJ2-1, with D perhaps matching TRBD1 or TRBD2 (5 bases each). There are 13 residues in the CDR3. V lost 3 bases and J lost 10, with 13 bases in between.

There are a few counts of this clonotype. The chain carries TRBV2 and TRBJ2-1, with D perhaps TRBD2 (6 bases). CDR3 length: 13 residues. CDR1 and CDR2 (germline): SNHLY, FYNNEI. Trimming shortened V by 3 bases and J by 7 bases, and 10 bases separated the two germline ends. CDR3 residues: CASSEGTENEQFF. The CDR3 DNA reads as TGTGCCAGCAGTGAGGGGACTGAGAATGAGCAGTTCTTC.

This clonotype was counted only a few times. The chain recombines TRBV10-3 with TRBJ2-3; the D gene is possibly TRBD1 (5 bases). The CDR3 contains 14 residues. Trimming cost V 4 bases and J 2 bases, with 10 bases left between them. The V gene's germline CDR1 is ENHRY and CDR2 SYGVKD. The chain's CDR3 is CAISGRQHTDTQYF. DNA of the CDR3: TGTGCCATCAGTGGGAGACAGCACACAGATACGCAGTATTTT.

This chain joins TRBV12-3 or TRBV12-4 and TRBJ2-7; 7 nucleotides line up with TRBD2. J lost 3 bases, V lost 2 bases, and 10 bases had no gene match. This CDR3 has 16 amino acids. CDR3 sequence reads: CASSLPLGREGYEQYF. The CDR3 DNA reads as TGTGCCAGCAGTTTACCGCTGGGGAGGGAGGGCTACGAGCAGTACTTC.